This record looks at one T cell receptor beta chain sequence and its context. Its antigen is currently unknown. One end of the junction fails to match germline, which may point to a read error. The CDR3 sequence is 18 residues long. Looked up from germline, CDR1 is MDHEN and CDR2 is SYDVKM. PCR used 60 Vbeta primers and 13 Jbeta primers. Sequenced by immunoSEQ multiplex PCR; TCRdb stores in-frame clones only, minus some. The profile shows 60,000 to 85,000 clones, 65% to 85% of them singletons. These donors, healthy bone marrow donors, were studied. These data originate in a study of cytomegalovirus exposure and HLA in healthy donors. Study-level points and caveats: Researchers left out some V segments, among them TRBV6-2 and TRBV6-3, as indistinguishable. Many donors carried some public TCRs, although rarity characterized most TCR sequences. Previous analysis showed most TCR beta V segments were productive about 87% or about 30% of the time.

The J gene is TRBJ1-1, the V gene TRBV28, with 7 bases aligning to TRBD1. The sample consisted of PBMCs. The TCR comes from a man aged 55 to 70 in good health and CMV-seropositive. CDR3 DNA sequence: TGTGTCAGCAGTTTAATCTCGGGACAGACCTTCATGAACACTGAAGCTTTCTTT. As protein: CVSSLISGQTFMNTEAFF.